This T cell receptor (beta chain) came from a study of STAT5B mutations in CD4+ large granular lymphocyte leukemia (dated by TCRdb to between 2021 and 2024). Background for the entire study: Among healthy controls, the CDR3 'QG' motif was associated with a particular HLA allele. The study compared the TCRbeta repertoires of patients with CD4+ T-cell large granular lymphocyte leukemia against the TCRbeta repertoires of healthy blood donors. Flow cytometry on FACSCanto II or FACSVerse showed that the purified fractions were more than 95% pure among lymphocytes. Broader findings and caveats from the paper: Enrichment of TRBV06-family usage was observed among the top patient clones (8/27) relative to healthy controls (2/35). Main leukemic clonotypes were private to each patient, although approximately 25% of the main leukemic clonotypes were found at low frequency in the non-leukemic repertoires of other patients. Greater clonality appeared to be present in CD4-sorted patient repertoires than in healthy CD4+ repertoires, and the difference was retained after the putative leukemic clones were removed. The data were not HLA-matched, and the higher clonality in CD4+ T-LGLL than in CD8+ T-LGLL could be due to the relatively small sample size.

As concerns this clone: The antigen it recognizes is unknown. No much larger clone exists at a distance of one base, and base qualities are not known.

Measured from the cysteine to the phenylalanine, the CDR3 is 15 residues long. The CDR3 DNA has 45 bases and is translated from base 1. Trimming takes 2 bases off V and 3 bases off J; junction bases not matched to a gene: 3. From a lookup of the germline V gene, CDR1 and CDR2 are MNHEY and SVGAGI. The healthy controls were fewer than 45 blood donors, and the buffy coats of these donors were supplied by the Finnish Red Cross blood service. All TCR-sequenced material derived from peripheral blood: patient blood samples and healthy donor buffy coats. Ficoll-Hypaque gradient centrifugation was used to isolate peripheral blood mononuclear cells. CD4+ cells were magnetically purified from the buffy coats of healthy controls. Genomic DNA was extracted using the Gentra Puregene Cell and Tissue kit, and a Qubit 2.0 fluorometer was used to quantify it. The immunoSEQ assay at survey resolution was used to sequence TCRbeta rearrangements from genomic DNA. The paper's data handling went like this. In the TCR sequencing data, the smallest productive clonotype frequency that could be detected was 2.59 x 10-5. Only productive TCRbeta rearrangements, defined as complete and in-frame sequences, were included in the analyses. Sample clonality was computed as Simpson clonality in the immunoSEQ Analyzer version 3.0. Clones were grouped by frequency into very rare, small, medium, large (1-20%) or hyperexpanded (>20%) categories. Generation probabilities were estimated with OLGA 1.2.3, V-gene circos plots were made with VDJtools, specificities were looked up in VDJdb, and CDR3 motifs were identified with GLIPH. What TCRdb holds here is the immuneACCESS table cut down to in-frame rearrangements. Part of the clones is not present; checked against another copy, under half of the missing clones reflect an unresolved V gene, and the others are unexplained. V, J and clone size derive from that table, while D and trimming were established from the DNA sequence. This sample has roughly 40,000 clones in its table, and just over 85% of those were observed once. Around 2.6% of the sample is held by the ten biggest clonotypes.

This sequence was found in a human donor in good health. Sample: CD4+ T cells from blood buffy coats. This sequence uses TRBV6-5 and TRBJ2-2; 7 middle bases align to TRBD2. The base sequence is TGTGCCAGCAGTTACAGCGGGACGGACACCGGGGAGCTGTTTTTT. Protein translation: CASSYSGTDTGELFF.